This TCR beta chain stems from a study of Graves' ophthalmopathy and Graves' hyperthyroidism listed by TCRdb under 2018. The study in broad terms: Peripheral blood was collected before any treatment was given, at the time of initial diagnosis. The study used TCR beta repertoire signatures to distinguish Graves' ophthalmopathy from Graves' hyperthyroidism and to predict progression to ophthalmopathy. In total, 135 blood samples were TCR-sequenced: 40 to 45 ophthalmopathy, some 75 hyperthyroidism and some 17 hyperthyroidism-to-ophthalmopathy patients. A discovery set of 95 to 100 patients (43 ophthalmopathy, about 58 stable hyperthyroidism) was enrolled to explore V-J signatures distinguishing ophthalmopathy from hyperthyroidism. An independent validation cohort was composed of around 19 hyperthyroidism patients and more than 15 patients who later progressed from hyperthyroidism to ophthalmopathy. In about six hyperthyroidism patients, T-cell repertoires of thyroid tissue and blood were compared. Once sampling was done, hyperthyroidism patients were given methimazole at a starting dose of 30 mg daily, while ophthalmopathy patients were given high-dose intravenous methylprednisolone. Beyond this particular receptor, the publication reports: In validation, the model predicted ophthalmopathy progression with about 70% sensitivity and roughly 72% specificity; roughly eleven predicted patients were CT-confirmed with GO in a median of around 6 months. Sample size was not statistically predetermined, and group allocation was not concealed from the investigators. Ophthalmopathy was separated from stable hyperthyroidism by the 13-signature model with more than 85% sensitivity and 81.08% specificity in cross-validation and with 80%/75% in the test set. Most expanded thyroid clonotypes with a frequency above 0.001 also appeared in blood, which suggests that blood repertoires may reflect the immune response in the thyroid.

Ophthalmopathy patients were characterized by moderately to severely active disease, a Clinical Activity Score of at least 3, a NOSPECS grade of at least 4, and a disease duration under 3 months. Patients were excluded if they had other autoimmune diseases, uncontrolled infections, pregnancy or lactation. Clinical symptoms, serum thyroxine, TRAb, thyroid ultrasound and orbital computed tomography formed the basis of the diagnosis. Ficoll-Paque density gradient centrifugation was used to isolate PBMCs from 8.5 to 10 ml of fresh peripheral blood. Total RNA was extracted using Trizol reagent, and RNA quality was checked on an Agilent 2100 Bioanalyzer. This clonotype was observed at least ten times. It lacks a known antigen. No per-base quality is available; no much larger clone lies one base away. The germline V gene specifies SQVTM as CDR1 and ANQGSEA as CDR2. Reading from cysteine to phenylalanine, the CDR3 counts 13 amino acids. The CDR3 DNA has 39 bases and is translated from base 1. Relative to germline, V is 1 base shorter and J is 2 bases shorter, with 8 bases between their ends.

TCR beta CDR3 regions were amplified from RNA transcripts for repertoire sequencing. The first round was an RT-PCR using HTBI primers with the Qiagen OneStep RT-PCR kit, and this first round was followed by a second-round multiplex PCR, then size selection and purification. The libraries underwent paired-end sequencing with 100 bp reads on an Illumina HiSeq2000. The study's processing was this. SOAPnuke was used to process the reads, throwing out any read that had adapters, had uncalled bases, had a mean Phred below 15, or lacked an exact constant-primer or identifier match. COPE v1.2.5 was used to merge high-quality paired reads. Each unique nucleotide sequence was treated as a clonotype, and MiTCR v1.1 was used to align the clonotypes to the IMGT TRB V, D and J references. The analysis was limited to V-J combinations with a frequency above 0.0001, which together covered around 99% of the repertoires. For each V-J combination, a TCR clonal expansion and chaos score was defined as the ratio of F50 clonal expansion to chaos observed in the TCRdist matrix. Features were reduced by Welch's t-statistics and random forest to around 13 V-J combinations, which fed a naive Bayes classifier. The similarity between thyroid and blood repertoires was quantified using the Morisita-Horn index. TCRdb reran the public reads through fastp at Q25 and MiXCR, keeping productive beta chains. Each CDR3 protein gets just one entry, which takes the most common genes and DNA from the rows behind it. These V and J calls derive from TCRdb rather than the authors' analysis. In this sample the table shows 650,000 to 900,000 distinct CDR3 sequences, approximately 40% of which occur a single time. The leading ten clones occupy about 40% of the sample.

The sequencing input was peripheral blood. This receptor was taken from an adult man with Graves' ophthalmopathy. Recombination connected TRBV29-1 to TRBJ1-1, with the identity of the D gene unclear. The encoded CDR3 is CSVEVGSNTEAFF. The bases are TGCAGCGTTGAAGTCGGGTCTAACACTGAAGCTTTCTTT.